These 15 T cell receptor beta chains were sequenced from one sample in a study of blood T cell repertoires in COVID-19. Clones were sequenced by immunoSEQ multiplex PCR, and TCRdb holds only the in-frame ones, with some missing. The table shows 400,000 or so clones, with approximately 91% occurring only once. Sequencing was done on a sample of peripheral blood. The receptors were sampled from a middle-aged woman with COVID-19, enrolled during active disease.

The gene calls are TRBV4-3 and TRBJ1-1, with TRBD1 as a possible D gene (6 bases). CDR1 is LGHNA and CDR2 is YSLEER in the germline V gene. V was pared by 0 bases and J by 4 bases, with 12 bases between. The length of the CDR3 is 15 residues. The CDR3 bases are TGCGCCAGCAGCCAAGATTTGGGCAGGGGCACTGAAGCTTTCTTT. This sequence encodes CASSQDLGRGTEAFF.

The J gene is TRBJ2-3, the V gene TRBV11-2, with 10 nucleotides matching TRBD2. The J segment lost 4 bases and the V segment lost 2 bases, leaving 12 bases of the junction unmatched. This CDR3 contains 18 residues. CDR1 is SGHAT, CDR2 FQNNGV, per germline. This CDR3 reads CASSLFPSGGYSADTQYF. The DNA for the CDR3 is TGTGCCAGCAGCTTATTCCCTAGCGGGGGATACTCGGCAGATACGCAGTATTTT.

The chain joins TRBV7-9 to TRBJ2-2, with 7 bases lining up with TRBD1. This CDR3 region has 15 residues. CDR1 and CDR2 from the germline V gene are SEHNR and FQNEAQ (reference sequence). The V segment lost 4 bases and the J segment 5 bases; nucleotides outside the gene matches: 7. The CDR3 region is CASSYTGVETGELFF. The CDR3, as DNA: TGTGCCAGCAGCTATACAGGGGTCGAAACCGGGGAGCTGTTTTTT.

V and J are TRBV4-2 and TRBJ2-7; TRBD1 agrees at 10 bases. After removal of 1 base from V and 5 bases from J, the junction contained 5 bases not matched to a gene. Germline V gives CDR1 LGHNA, CDR2 YNFKEQ. The CDR3 runs to 15 residues. CDR3 sequence (DNA): TGTGCCAGCAGCCAAGGGGGACAGGGGTGGGACGAGCAGTACTTC. The encoded protein is CASSQGGQGWDEQYF.

The chain uses TRBV7-2 and TRBJ1-5; D ambiguous. CDR3 length: 16 amino acids. Germline V CDR1 and CDR2: SGHTA, FQGNSA. Trimming took off 5 bases at V and 1 base at J, with 15 bases between the two ends. The CDR3 nucleotides read TGTGCCAGCAGCCCCGCGATAGCGGGCAGCAATCAGCCCCAGCATTTT. Protein sequence: CASSPAIAGSNQPQHF.

The chain is built from TRBV7-8 and TRBJ1-5, with a tentative D call TRBD1 (6 bases). The CDR3 runs to 15 residues. Germline V gives CDR1 SGHVS, CDR2 FQNEAQ. V lost 3 bases and J lost 7, with 16 bases in between. The DNA for the CDR3 is TGTGCCAGCAGCTTGGGCAGGGGACCGGGACAGCCCCAGCATTTT. Amino acid sequence: CASSLGRGPGQPQHF.

This chain joins TRBV27 and TRBJ1-6; 7 bases agree with TRBD1. The V segment lost 3 bases and the J segment 6 bases; nucleotides outside the gene matches: 8. Germline V gene data show CDR1 as MNHEY and CDR2 as SMNVEV (reference sequence). The CDR3 covers 16 residues. This CDR3 is CASSFDRGRFNSPLHF. The CDR3, as DNA: TGTGCCAGCAGTTTCGATAGGGGGCGGTTTAATTCACCCCTCCACTTT.

The chain has TRBV6-2 or TRBV6-3 and TRBJ2-3, with D hard to call. The V and J ends lost 2 bases and 3 bases respectively, with 9 bases between them. The germline CDR1 and CDR2 sequences are MNHEY and SVGEGT. CDR3 size: 14 residues. The CDR3 sequence: CASSYPGSTDTQYF. CDR3 nucleotides: TGTGCCAGCAGTTACCCAGGTTCGACAGATACGCAGTATTTT.

This clone was detected only a few times. The chain combines TRBV30 with TRBJ1-5, with 9 bases matching TRBD1. The CDR3 extends over 16 amino acids. CDR1 is GTSNPN and CDR2 is SVGIG in the germline V gene (reference sequence). V was pared by 2 bases and J by 1 base, with 6 bases of the junction left unmatched. The chain's CDR3 is CAWSSWTGESNQPQHF. In DNA form, the CDR3 reads TGTGCCTGGAGTTCGTGGACAGGGGAGAGCAATCAGCCCCAGCATTTT.

This chain uses TRBV3-1 (or the pseudogene TRBV3-2) with TRBJ1-2, with D uncertain. The V end was cut by 0 bases, the J end by 5 bases, with 7 bases between. Germline CDR1 and CDR2: LGHDT and YNNKEL (reference sequence). This CDR3 is 13 amino acids long. This CDR3 is CASSQELSYGYTF. The CDR3, as DNA: TGTGCCAGCAGCCAAGAGCTTAGTTATGGCTACACCTTC.

V usage is TRBV10-3 and J usage is TRBJ2-7; the match to TRBD2 covers 10 bases. The germline CDR1 and CDR2 sequences are ENHRY and SYGVKD. V was clipped by 4 bases and J by 3 bases; unmatched bases: 12. The CDR3 has 17 amino acids. In DNA form, the CDR3 reads TGTGCCATCAGTGGTGAGGCTAGCGGGGGCCCAAACTACGAGCAGTACTTC. Protein product: CAISGEASGGPNYEQYF.

V and J are TRBV20-1 and TRBJ2-7; 9 positions match TRBD1. The CDR3 extends over 11 amino acids. Trimming cost V 7 bases and J 5 bases; bases outside gene matches: 3. Germline V CDR1 and CDR2: DFQATT, SNEGSKA (reference sequence). CDR3 loop: CSGDRDHEQYF. CDR3 bases: TGCAGTGGGGACAGGGACCACGAGCAGTACTTC.

The chain joins TRBV7-2 to TRBJ1-2; 7 positions match TRBD1. The germline CDR1 and CDR2 sequences are SGHTA and FQGNSA. This CDR3 has 15 amino acids. With V trimmed by 6 bases and J by 8 bases, 15 bases remained unmatched. The DNA for the CDR3 is TGTGCCAGCAGACCTTTAGCCGGACAGGCGGGAGGCTACACCTTC. Translated: CASRPLAGQAGGYTF.

The J gene is TRBJ2-1, the V gene TRBV3-1 (or the pseudogene TRBV3-2); weak D call: TRBD2 (5 bases). Per the germline V gene, CDR1 is LGHDT and CDR2 is YNNKEL (reference sequence). This CDR3 region has 20 residues. V lost 4 bases and J lost 2, with 27 bases in between. CDR3 nucleotides: TGTGCCAGCAGCCCCTTCCCTTGGGAGAAGGGAAAACTCACCTACAATGAGCAGTTCTTC. It translates to CASSPFPWEKGKLTYNEQFF.

Comment on this clone: At one end, the junction sequence differs from germline, possibly due to a read error. J is TRBJ1-4 and V is TRBV28; D gene unclear. The CDR3 length is 11 residues. CDR1 is MDHEN, CDR2 SYDVKM, per germline. Here the CDR3 DNA reads TGTGCCAGCACCCGACTTCACACTGTGGTTTTT. Protein product: CASTRLHTVVF. Full variable domain (rest looked up from reference TRBV28 and TRBJ1-4): DVKVTQSSRYLVKRTGEKVFLECVQDMDHENMFWYRQDPGLGLRLIYFSYDVKMKEKGDIPEGYSVSREKKERFSLILESASTNQTSMYLCASTRLHTVVFGSGTQLSVL.